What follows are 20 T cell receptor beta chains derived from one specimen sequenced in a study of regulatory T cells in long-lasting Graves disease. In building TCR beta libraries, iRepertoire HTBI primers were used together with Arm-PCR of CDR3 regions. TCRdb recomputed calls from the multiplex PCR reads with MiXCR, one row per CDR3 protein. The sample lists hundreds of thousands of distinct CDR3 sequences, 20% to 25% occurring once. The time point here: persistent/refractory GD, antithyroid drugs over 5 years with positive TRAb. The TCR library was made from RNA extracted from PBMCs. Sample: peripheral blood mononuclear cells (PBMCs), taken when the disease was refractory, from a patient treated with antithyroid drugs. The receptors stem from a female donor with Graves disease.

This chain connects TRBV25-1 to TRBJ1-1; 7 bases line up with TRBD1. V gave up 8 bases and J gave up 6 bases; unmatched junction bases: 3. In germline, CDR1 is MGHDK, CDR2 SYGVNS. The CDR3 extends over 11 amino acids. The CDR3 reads CASADRAEAFF. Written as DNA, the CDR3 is TGTGCCAGCGCCGACAGGGCTGAAGCTTTCTTT.

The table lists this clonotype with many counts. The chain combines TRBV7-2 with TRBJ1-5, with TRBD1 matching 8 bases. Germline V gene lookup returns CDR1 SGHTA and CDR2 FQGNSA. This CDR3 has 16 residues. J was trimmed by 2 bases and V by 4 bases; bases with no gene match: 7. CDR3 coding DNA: TGTGCCAGCAGCTCCCTACAGGGGGTGGGCAATCAGCCCCAGCATTTT. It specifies CASSSLQGVGNQPQHF.

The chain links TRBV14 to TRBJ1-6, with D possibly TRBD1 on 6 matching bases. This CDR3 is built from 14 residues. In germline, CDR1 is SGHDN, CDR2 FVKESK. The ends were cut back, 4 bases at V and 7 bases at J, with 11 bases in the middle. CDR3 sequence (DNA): TGTGCCAGCAGCCTCAGGGGACCGAATTCACCCCTCCACTTT. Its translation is CASSLRGPNSPLHF.

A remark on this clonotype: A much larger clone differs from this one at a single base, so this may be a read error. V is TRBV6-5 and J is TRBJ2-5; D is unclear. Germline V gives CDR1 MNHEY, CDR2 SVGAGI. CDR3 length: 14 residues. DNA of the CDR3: TGTACCAGCAGTTATCTTGTGGGTGGAGAGACCCAGTACTTC. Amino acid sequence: CTSSYLVGGETQYF.

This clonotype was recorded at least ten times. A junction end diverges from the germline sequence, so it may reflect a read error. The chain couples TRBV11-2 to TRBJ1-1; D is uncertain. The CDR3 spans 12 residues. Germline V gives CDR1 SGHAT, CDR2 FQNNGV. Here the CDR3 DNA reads TGTGCCAGCAGTTTAGGGCAAACTGAAGCTTTCTTT. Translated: CASSLGQTEAFF. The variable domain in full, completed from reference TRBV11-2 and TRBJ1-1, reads EAGVAQSPRYKIIEKRQSVAFWCNPISGHATLYWYQQILGQGPKLLIQFQNNGVVDDSQLPKDRFSAERLKGVDSTLKIQPAKLEDSAVYLCASSLGQTEAFFGQGTRLTVV.

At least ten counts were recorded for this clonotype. CDR3 sequence (DNA): TGTGCCACCACAGCAGGAGCCGATCAGCCCCAGCATTTT. This encodes CATTAGADQPQHF. This chain links TRBV24-1 with TRBJ1-5, with D unresolved. This CDR3 is built from 13 residues. V lost 8 bases, J lost 5 bases, and 12 bases lay in between. CDR1 KGHDR and CDR2 SFDVKD come from the germline V gene.

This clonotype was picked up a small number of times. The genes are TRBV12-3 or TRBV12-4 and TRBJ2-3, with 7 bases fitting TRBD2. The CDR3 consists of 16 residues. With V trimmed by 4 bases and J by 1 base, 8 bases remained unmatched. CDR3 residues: CASSYPAREGTDTQYF. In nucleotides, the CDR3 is TGTGCCAGCAGTTACCCAGCCCGGGAGGGCACAGATACGCAGTATTTT.

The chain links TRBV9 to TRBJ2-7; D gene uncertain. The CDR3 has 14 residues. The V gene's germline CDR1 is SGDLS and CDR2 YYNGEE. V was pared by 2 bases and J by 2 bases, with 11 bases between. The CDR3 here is CASSVAWGTYEQYF. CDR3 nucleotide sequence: TGTGCCAGCAGCGTGGCGTGGGGTACCTACGAGCAGTACTTC.

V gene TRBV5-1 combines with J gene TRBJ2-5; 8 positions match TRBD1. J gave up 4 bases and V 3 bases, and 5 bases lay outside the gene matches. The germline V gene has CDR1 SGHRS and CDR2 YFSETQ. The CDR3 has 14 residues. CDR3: CASSWTGTGETQYF. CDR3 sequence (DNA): TGCGCCAGCAGCTGGACAGGGACGGGAGAGACCCAGTACTTC.

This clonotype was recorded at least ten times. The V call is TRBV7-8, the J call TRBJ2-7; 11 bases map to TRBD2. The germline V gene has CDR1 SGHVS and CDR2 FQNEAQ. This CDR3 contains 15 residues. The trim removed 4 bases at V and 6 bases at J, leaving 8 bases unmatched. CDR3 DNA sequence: TGTGCCAGCAGCTCCTTAGCGGGAGGGCCCTCCGAGCAGTACTTC. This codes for CASSSLAGGPSEQYF.

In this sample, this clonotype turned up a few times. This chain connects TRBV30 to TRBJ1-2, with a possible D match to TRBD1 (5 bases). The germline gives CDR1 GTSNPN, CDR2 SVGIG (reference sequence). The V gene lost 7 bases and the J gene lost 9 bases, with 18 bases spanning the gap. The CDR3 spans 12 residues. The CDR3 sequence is CALRAGPASYTF. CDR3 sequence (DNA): TGTGCCTTAAGAGCAGGGCCCGCGAGCTACACCTTC.

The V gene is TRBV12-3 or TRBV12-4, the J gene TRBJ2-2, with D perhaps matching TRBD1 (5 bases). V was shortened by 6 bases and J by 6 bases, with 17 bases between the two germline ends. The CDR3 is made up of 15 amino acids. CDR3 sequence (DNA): TGTGCCAGCAGCCCGATACCCATGGGGCCCGGGGAGCTGTTTTTT. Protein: CASSPIPMGPGELFF.

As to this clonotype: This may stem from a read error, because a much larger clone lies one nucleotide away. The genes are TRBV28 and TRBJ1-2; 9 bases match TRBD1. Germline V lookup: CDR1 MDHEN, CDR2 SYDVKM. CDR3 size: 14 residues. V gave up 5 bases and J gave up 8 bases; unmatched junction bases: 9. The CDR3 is CASSPGTGLQGYTF. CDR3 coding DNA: TGTGCCAGCAGTCCCGGGACAGGGCTTCAAGGCTACACCTTC.

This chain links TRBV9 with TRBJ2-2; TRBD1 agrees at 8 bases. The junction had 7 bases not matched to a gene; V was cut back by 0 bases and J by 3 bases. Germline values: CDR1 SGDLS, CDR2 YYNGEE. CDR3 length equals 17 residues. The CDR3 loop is CASSVASTGAHTGELFF. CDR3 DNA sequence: TGTGCCAGCAGCGTAGCGTCGACAGGGGCACACACCGGGGAGCTGTTTTTT.

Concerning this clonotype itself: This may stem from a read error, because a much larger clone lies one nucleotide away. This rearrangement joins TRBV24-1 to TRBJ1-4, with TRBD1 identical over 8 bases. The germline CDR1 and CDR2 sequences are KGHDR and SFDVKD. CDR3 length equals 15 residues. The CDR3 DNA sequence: TGTGCCGCCAGTGAGGGACAGGCGCGTAATGAAAAACTGTTTTTT. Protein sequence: CAASEGQARNEKLFF.

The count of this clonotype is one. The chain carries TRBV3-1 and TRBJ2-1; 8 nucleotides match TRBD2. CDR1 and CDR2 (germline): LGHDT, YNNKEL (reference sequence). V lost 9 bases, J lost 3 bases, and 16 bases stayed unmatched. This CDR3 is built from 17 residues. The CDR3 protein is CARLRERERKIYNEQFF. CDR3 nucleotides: TGTGCCAGGTTACGAGAGCGGGAGCGCAAAATCTACAATGAGCAGTTCTTC.

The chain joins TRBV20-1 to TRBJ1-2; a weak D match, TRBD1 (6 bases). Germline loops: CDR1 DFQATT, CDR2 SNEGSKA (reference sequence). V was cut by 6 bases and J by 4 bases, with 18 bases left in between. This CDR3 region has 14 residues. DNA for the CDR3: TGCAGTGCCCCTGGCGGGGGCGCGCTCTATGGCTACACCTTC. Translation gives CSAPGGGALYGYTF.

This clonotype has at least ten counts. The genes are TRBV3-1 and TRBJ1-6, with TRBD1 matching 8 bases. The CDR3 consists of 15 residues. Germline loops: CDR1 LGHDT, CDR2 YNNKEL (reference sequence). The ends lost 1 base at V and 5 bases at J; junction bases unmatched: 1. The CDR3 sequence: CASSQGQGHNSPLHF. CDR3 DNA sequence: TGTGCCAGCAGCCAAGGACAGGGGCATAATTCACCCCTCCACTTT. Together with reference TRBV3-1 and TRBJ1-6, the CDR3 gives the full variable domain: DTAVSQTPKYLVTQMGNDKSIKCEQNLGHDTMYWYKQDSKKFLKIMFSYNNKELIINETVPNRFSPKSPDKAHLNLHINSLELGDSAVYFCASSQGQGHNSPLHFGNGTRLTVT.

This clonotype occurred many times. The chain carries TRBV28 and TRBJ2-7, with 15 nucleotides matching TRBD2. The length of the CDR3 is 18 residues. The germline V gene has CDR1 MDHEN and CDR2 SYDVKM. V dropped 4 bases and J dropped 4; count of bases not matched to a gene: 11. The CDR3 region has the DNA TGTGCCAGCAGTTACCGGACTAGCGGGAGGGCCGGAAGGTACGAGCAGTACTTC. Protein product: CASSYRTSGRAGRYEQYF.

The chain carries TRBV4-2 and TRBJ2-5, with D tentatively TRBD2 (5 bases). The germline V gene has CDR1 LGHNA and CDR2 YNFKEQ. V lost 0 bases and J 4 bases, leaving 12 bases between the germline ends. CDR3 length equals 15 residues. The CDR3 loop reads CASSQDPGVRETQYF. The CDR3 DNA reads TGTGCCAGCAGCCAAGATCCCGGGGTGAGAGAGACCCAGTACTTC.